This T cell receptor (beta chain) was captured by sequencing in a study of beta chain features in type 1 diabetes. What was sequenced were expressed TCRB transcripts, since all of the isolated RNA had been reverse transcribed. The assay was immunoSEQ multiplex PCR, and TCRdb's table has in-frame clones only and misses some. The profile covers about half a million clones, with 25% to 35% appearing a single time and 0.065% taken by the ten largest. As for this clone: At the DNA level, this CDR3 is encoded by other sequences in the same sample as well.

V was clipped by 3 bases and J by 4 bases; unmatched bases: 0. Germline CDR1 SGHDN, CDR2 FVKESK. The CDR3 runs 14 residues. Source material: naive CD4+ T cells from blood. This clonotype originated in a man younger than 30 in good health. The chain joins TRBV14 to TRBJ2-3; TRBD2 agrees at 11 bases. CDR3 sequence reads: CASSQGLAADTQYF. In DNA, the CDR3 is TGTGCCAGCAGCCAGGGACTAGCGGCAGATACGCAGTATTTT.